Sequencing of this T cell receptor beta chain was carried out in a study of tumor and adjacent non-tumor tissue in lung cancer. Study information: Stage I to III disease affected about nine men and several women aged about 31 to 76. Each sample yielded roughly 4 million productive TCRbeta reads on average.

Notes on the study in general: In normal lung, the top 100 clones were significantly more dominant than in tumor. TCR diversity was significantly greater in tumor than normal lung tissue.

The library came from three nested PCR rounds adapted from ARM-PCR protocols. TCRdb re-called the multiplex PCR reads with MiXCR, one entry per CDR3 protein. The sample has about 200,000 distinct CDR3 sequences, around 70% seen once; the top ten hold 20% to 25%. On this clonotype itself: Its matching antigen is unknown. One junction end does not reproduce the germline sequence, and a read error may be involved.

The template was RNA from unsorted bulk tissue. CDR1 is SGHNT, CDR2 YYREEE, per germline (reference sequence). There are 17 residues in the CDR3. The V call is TRBV5-4, the J call TRBJ2-1; D gene unclear. The clonotype originates from a man aged 60 to 75 with non-small cell lung cancer. Sequencing used lung tumor tissue. CDR3 region: CASNLRIADSTSYEQFF. The CDR3 DNA is TGTGCCAGCAACTTGAGGATTGCCGACTCCACAAGCTATGAGCAGTTCTTC.